Following are 9 T cell receptor beta chains from one sample sequenced in a study of T cell responses to AZD1222 COVID-19 vaccine. Produced via immunoSEQ multiplex PCR; TCRdb's table is partial and in-frame only. The repertoire holds about 80,000 clones, with 85% to 95% as singletons. Sequencing used peripheral blood, obtained 28 days after the second AZD1222 dose. The receptor source for this set is an adult who received the AZD1222 COVID-19 vaccine.

The gene calls are TRBV5-4 and TRBJ2-7; TRBD1 agrees at 10 bases. Per germline, CDR1 SGHNT and CDR2 YYREEE (reference sequence). Trimming removed 3 bases from V and 4 bases from J; junction bases left unmatched: 7. This CDR3 comprises 15 residues. CDR3: CASSYPTGGSYEQYF. Here the CDR3 DNA reads TGTGCCAGCAGCTACCCGACAGGGGGCAGTTACGAGCAGTACTTC.

V usage is TRBV3-1 (or the pseudogene TRBV3-2) and J usage is TRBJ2-7; D is tentatively TRBD1 or TRBD2 (5 bases each). The CDR3 runs 15 residues. Germline values: CDR1 LGHDT, CDR2 YNNKEL (reference sequence). With 5 bases removed from V and 0 bases from J, the gap between germline ends came to 14 bases. This chain's CDR3 is CASSNRDASSYEQYF. CDR3 in DNA: TGTGCCAGCAGCAATAGGGACGCGAGCTCCTACGAGCAGTACTTC.

In DNA, the CDR3 is TGTGCCAGCAGCCTCCCGGGACTAGCGGGAGGGATGACCGGGGAGCTGTTTTTT. Amino acid sequence: CASSLPGLAGGMTGELFF. This sequence joins TRBV3-1 (or the pseudogene TRBV3-2) and TRBJ2-2; 16 bases align to TRBD2. V lost 4 bases to trimming and J lost 5 bases; unmatched junction nucleotides: 7. This CDR3 contains 18 residues. Germline CDR1 reads LGHDT; CDR2 reads YNNKEL (reference sequence).

This chain uses TRBV7-2 with TRBJ2-3; D is uncertain. Trimming removed 1 base at V and 4 bases at J, with 6 bases between. CDR3 length equals 13 residues. Germline CDR1 is SGHTA and CDR2 is FQGNSA. The CDR3 region has the DNA TGTGCCAGCAGCTTAGGTTATCCAGATACGCAGTATTTT. Its protein product is CASSLGYPDTQYF.

The V call is TRBV7-6, the J call TRBJ1-1; no clear D. The CDR3 runs to 14 residues. Deletions cut 2 bases from V and 1 base from J, with 8 bases between. Germline V gene sequence: CDR1 SGHVS, CDR2 FNYEAQ. CDR3 sequence reads: CASSLSQTNTEAFF. The CDR3 nucleotides read TGTGCCAGCAGCTTAAGTCAAACGAACACTGAAGCTTTCTTT.

The rearrangement uses TRBV5-1 and TRBJ2-3; D call uncertain. Per germline, CDR1 SGHRS and CDR2 YFSETQ. The CDR3 totals 12 residues. Between the trimmed V and J ends, which lost 1 base and 4 bases, there was a span of 4 bases. In DNA, the CDR3 is TGCGCCAGCAGCTTGAGCTCAGATACGCAGTATTTT. This codes for CASSLSSDTQYF.

The chain recombines TRBV2 with TRBJ1-4, with 7 bases that match TRBD1. V gave up 8 bases and J gave up 8 bases; unmatched junction bases: 8. In germline, CDR1 is SNHLY, CDR2 FYNNEI. This CDR3 contains 13 residues. CDR3 DNA: TGTGCCAGCGGGAGGGGGGACAGAGAAAAACTGTTTTTT. It yields the protein CASGRGDREKLFF.

The chain recombines TRBV10-3 with TRBJ2-6; no definite D call. V lost 3 bases to trimming and J lost 4 bases, with 7 bases between them. Germline V gene lookup returns CDR1 ENHRY and CDR2 SYGVKD. The CDR3 has 14 amino acids. CDR3 coding DNA: TGTGCCATCAGTGATACCGTCGGGGCCAACGTCCTGACTTTC. Translation: CAISDTVGANVLTF.

This chain connects TRBV19 to TRBJ2-4; D is unresolved. Germline-derived CDR1 and CDR2 are LNHDA and SQIVND (reference sequence). V lost 7 bases, J lost 4 bases, and 14 bases lay in between. The CDR3 length is 14 residues. The CDR3 loop reads CASNPPALKNIQYF. Here the CDR3 DNA reads TGTGCCAGTAATCCGCCGGCCTTGAAAAACATTCAGTACTTC.